This T cell receptor (beta chain) emerged from a study of shared clonotypes between healthy human individuals. The naive CD8 subset, CD45RO-negative cells positively selected for CCR7, excluded terminally differentiated effector memory CD45RA+ cells. In germline, CDR1 is SEHNR, CDR2 FQNEAQ (reference sequence). V lost 3 bases and J 1 base, leaving 5 bases between the germline ends. This CDR3 spans 13 amino acids. Clones were read by immunoSEQ multiplex PCR, and TCRdb kept only the in-frame ones, dropping some. The sample consists of about 2.1 million clones, 85% to 95% of them appearing once. The V gene is TRBV7-9, the J gene TRBJ2-3; D is unclear. The TCR comes from a man aged 18 to 29 in good health. Some clones in this sample may be carry-over from other donors' samples. Material: naive CD8+ T cells from PBMCs. The CDR3 bases are TGTGCCAGCAGCTTCGTCGGCACAGATACGCAGTATTTT. It codes for CASSFVGTDTQYF.